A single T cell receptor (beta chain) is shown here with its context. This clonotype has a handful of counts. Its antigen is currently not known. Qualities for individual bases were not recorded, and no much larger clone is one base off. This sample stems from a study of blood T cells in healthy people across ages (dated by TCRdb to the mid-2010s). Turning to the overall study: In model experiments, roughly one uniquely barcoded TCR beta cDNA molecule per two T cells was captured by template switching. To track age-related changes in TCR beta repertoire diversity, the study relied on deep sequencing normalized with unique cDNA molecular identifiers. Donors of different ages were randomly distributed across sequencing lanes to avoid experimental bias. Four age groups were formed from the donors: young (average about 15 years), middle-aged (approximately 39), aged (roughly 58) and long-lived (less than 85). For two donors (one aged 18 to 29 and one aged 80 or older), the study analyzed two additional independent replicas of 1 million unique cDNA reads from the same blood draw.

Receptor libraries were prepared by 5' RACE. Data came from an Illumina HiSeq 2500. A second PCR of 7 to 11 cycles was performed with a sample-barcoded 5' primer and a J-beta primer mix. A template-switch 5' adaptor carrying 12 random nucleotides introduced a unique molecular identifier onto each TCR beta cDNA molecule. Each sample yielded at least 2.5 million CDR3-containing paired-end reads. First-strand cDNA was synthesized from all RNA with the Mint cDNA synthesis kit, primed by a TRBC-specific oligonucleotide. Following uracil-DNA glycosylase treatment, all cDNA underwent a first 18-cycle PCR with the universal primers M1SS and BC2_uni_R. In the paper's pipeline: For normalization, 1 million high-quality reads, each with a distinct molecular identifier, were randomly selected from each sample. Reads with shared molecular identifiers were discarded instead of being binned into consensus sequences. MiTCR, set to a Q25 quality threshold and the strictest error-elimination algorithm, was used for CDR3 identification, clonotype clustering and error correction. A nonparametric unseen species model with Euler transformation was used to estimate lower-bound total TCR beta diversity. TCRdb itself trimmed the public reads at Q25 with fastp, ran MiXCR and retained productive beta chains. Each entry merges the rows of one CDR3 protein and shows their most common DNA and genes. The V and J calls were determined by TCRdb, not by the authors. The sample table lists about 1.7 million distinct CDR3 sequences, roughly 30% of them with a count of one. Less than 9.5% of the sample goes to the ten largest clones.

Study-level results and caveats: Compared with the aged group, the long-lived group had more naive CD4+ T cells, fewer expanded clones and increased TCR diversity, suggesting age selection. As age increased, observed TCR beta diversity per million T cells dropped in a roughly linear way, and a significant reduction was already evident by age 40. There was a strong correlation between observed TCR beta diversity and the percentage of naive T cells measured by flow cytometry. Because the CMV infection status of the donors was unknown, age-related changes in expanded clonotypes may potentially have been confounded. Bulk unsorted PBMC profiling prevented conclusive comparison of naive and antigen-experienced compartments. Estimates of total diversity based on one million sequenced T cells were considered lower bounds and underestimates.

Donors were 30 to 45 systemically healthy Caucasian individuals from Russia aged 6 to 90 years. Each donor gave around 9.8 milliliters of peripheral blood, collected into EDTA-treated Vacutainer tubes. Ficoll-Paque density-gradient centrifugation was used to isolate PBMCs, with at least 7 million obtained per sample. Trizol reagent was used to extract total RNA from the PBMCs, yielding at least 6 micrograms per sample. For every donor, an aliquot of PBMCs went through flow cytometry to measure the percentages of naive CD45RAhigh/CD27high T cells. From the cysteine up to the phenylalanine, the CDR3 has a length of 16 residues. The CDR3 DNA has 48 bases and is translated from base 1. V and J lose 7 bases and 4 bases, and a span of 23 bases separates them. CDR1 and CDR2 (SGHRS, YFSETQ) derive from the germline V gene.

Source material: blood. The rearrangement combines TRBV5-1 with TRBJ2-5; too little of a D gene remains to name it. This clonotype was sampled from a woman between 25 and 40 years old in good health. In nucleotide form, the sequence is TGCGCCAGCTTCCCCGCTAAGACGTCAACGCGAGAGACCCAGTACTTC. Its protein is CASFPAKTSTRETQYF.